Reported below is one TCR beta chain. Its antigen remains undetermined. Base quality data are lacking; no much larger clone is found one base away. This sample stems from a study of lymphopenia after photon versus proton radiotherapy (dated by TCRdb to about 2019). At the level of the whole study: In patients with gastrointestinal tumors who developed high-grade lymphopenia, the study compared the immunological effects of photon radiation therapy with those of proton radiation therapy. A cohort of under 25 patients with gastrointestinal tumors who received either photon or proton therapy and subsequently developed lymphopenia was included. The goal of the study was to characterize the differences between the two radiation modalities in how they affect the immune system. Overall study outcomes, separate from this receptor: After the lymphocyte count nadir, photon-treated repertoires showed oligoclonal expansion, especially of CD8+ Temra cells, which drove the drop in diversity. Relative stability during treatment was observed in proton-treated patients, whereas loss of naive T cells and TCR diversity and gain of effector/memory populations were observed in photon-treated patients. The survival association was assessed only in patients who died, and the authors presented better survival with proton therapy as a possibility rather than a demonstrated result. Among patients across the cohort who died, overall survival time showed an inverse correlation with a larger post-nadir drop in TCR diversity.

The library relied on the immunoSEQ multiplex PCR assay. Alongside multiparametric flow cytometry, deep sequencing of rearranged TCR beta loci was used to profile the T cell repertoires. The table comes from immuneACCESS by way of TCRdb, which keeps in-frame sequences with V and J called. Part of the clones is missing from these tables; in studies checked, under half for an unresolved V gene and the rest for unknown reasons. Present in this sample are 25,000 to 35,000 clones, approximately 89% of which were seen just once. The top ten hold around 7% of the sample. V and J are truncated by 1 base and 7 bases respectively, leaving an intervening sequence of 14 bases. From cysteine to phenylalanine, the CDR3 is 15 amino acids long. Only CDR3 DNA remains: 45 bases, in frame from the first base. The germline V gene sets CDR1 to SGHTA and CDR2 to FQGNSA.

The chain is encoded by TRBV7-2 joined to TRBJ2-1, with the D gene not clear enough to name. The TCR comes from a woman in her seventies with pancreatic cancer. Some clones in this sample may be carry-over from other donors' samples. This material consisted of peripheral blood, taken from a patient treated with proton-based radiotherapy. The DNA is as follows: TGTGCCAGCAGCTTAGGCGGACCATCTAGGAATGAGCAGTTCTTC. Its amino acids are CASSLGGPSRNEQFF.